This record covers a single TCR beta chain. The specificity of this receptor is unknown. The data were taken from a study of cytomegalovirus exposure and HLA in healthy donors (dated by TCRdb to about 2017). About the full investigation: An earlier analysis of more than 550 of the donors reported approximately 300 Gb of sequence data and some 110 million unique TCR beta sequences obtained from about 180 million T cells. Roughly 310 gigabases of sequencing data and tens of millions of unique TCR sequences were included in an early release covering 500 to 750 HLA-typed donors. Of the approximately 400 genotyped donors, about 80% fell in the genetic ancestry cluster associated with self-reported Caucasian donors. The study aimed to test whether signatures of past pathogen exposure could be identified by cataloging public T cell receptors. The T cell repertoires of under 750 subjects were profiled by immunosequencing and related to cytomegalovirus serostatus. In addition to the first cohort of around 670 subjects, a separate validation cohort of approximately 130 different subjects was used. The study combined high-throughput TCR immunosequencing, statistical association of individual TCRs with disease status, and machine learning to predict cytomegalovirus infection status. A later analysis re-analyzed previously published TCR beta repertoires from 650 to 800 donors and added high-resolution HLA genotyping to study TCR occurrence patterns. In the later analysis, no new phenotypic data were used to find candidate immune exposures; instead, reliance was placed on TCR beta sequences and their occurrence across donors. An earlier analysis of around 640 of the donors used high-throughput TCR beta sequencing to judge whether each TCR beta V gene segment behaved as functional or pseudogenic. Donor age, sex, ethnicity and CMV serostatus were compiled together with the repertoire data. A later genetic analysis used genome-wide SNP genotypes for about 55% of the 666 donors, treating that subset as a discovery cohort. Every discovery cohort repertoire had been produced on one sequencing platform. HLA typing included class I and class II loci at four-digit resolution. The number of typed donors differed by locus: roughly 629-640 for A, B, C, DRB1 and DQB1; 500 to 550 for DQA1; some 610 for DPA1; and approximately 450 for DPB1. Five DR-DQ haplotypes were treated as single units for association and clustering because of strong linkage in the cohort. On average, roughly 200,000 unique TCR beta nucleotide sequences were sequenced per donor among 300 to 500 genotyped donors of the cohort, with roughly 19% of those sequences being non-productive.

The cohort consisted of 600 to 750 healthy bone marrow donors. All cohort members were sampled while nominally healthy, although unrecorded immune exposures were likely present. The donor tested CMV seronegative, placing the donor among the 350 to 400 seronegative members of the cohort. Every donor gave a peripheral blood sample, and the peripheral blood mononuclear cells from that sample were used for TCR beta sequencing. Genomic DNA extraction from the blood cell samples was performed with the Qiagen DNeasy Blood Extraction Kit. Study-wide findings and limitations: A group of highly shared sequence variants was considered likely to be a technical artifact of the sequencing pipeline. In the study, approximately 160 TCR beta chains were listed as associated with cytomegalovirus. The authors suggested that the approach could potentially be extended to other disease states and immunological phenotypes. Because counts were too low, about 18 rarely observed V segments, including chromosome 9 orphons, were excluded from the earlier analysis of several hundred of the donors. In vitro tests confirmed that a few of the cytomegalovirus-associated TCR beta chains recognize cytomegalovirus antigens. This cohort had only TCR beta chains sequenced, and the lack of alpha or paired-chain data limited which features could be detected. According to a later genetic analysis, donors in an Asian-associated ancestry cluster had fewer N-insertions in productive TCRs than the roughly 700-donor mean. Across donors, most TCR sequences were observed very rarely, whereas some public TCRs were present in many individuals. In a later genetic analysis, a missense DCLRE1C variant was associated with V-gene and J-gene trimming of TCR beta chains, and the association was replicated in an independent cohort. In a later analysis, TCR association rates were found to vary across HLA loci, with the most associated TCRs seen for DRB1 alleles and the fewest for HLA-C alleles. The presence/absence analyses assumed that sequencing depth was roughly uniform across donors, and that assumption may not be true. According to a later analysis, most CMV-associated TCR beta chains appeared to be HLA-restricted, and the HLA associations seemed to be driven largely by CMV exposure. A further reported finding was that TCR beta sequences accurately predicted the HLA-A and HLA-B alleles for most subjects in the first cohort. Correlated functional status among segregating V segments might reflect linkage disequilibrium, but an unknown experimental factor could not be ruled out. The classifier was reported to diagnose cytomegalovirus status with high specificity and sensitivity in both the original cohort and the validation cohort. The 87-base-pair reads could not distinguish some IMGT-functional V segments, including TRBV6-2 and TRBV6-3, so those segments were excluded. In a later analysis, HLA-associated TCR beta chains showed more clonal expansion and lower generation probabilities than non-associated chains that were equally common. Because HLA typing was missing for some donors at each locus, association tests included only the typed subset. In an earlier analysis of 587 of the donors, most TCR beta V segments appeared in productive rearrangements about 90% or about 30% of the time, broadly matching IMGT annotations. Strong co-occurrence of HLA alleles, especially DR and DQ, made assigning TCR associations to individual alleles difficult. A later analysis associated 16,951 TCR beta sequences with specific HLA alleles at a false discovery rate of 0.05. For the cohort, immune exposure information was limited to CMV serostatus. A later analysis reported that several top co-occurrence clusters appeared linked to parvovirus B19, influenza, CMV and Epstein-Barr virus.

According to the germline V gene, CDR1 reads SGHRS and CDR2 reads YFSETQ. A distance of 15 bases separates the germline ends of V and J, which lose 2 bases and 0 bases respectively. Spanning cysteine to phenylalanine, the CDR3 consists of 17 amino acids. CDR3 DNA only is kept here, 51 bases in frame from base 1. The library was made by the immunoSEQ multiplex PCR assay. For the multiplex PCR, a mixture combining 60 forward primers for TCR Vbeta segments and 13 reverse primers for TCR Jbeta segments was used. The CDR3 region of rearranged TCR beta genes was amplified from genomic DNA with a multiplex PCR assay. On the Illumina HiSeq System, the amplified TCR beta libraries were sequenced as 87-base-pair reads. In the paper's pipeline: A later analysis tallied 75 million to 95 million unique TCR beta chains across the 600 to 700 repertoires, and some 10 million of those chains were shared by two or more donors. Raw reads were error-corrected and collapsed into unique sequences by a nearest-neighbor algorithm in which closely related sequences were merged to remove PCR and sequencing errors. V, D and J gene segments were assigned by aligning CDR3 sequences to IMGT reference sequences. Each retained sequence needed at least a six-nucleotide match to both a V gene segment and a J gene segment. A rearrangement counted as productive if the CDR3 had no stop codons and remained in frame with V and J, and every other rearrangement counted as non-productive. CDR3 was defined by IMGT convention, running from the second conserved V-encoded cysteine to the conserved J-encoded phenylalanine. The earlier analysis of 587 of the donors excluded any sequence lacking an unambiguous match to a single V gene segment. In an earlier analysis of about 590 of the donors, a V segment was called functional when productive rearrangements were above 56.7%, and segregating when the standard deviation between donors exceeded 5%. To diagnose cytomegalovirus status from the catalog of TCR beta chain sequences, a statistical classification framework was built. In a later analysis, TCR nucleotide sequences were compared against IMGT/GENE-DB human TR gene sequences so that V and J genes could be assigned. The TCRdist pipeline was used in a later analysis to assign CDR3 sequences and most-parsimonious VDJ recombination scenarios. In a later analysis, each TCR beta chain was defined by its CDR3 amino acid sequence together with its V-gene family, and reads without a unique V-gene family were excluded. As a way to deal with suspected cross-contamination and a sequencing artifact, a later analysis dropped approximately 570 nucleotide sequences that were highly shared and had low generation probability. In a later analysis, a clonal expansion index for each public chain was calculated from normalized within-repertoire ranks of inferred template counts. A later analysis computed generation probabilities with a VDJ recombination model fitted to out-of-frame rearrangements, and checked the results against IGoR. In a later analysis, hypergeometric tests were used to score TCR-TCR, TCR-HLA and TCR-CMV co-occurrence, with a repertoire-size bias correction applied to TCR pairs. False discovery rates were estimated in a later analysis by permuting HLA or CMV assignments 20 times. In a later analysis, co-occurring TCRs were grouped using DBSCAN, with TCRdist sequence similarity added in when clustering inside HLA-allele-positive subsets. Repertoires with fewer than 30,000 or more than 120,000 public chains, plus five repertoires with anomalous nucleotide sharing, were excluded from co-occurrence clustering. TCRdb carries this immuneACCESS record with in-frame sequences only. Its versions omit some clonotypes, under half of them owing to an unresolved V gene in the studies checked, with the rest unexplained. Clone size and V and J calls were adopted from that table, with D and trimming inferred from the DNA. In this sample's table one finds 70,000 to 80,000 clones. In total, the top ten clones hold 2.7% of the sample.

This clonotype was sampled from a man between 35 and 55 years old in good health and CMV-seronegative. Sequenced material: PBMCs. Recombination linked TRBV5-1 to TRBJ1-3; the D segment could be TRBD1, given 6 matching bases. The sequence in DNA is TGCGCCAGCAGCTTTTTAGGGACAAAGAGCTCTGGAAACACCATATATTTT. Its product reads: CASSFLGTKSSGNTIYF.